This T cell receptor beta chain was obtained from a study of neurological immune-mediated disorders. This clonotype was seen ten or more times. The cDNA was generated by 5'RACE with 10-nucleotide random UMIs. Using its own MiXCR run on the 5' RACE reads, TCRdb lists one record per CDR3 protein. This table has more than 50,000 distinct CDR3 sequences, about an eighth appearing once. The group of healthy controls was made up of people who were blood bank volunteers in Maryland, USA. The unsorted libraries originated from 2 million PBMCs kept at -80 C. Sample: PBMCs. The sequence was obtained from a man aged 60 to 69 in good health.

The CDR3 DNA reads TGTGCCAGCAGCCAGACCTTCGGAGGTGGTTCACCCCTCCACTTT. Its translation is CASSQTFGGGSPLHF. V is TRBV7-3 and J is TRBJ1-6; D gene ambiguous. CDR3 length: 15 amino acids. Germline V CDR1 and CDR2: SGHTA, FQGTGA. The V gene lost 5 bases and the J gene lost 9 bases, with 17 bases spanning the gap.